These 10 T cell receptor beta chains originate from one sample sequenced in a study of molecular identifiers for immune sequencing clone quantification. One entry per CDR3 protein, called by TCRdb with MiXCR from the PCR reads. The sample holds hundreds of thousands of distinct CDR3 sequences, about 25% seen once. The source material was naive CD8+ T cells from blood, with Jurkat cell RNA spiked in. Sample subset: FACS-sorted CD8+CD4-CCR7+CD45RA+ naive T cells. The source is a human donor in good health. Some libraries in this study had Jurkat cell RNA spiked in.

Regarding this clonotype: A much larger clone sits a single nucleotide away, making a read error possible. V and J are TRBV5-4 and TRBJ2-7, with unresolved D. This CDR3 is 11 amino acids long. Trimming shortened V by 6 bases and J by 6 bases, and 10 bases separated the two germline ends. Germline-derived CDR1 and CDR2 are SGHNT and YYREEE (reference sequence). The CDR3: CASTPRTEQYF. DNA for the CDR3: TGTGCCAGCACCCCCCGGACCGAGCAGTACTTC.

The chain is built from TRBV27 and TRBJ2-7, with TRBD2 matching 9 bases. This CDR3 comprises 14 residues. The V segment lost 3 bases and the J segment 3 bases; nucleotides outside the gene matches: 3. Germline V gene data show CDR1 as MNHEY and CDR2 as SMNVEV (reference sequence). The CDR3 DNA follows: TGTGCCAGCAGTTTCCTAGCGGGAAACTACGAGCAGTACTTC. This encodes CASSFLAGNYEQYF.

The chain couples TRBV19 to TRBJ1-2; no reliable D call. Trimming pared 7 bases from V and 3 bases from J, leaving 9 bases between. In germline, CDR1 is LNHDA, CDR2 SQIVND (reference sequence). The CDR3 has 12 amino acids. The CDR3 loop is CASTGQHYGYTF. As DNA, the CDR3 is TGTGCCAGTACTGGGCAGCACTATGGCTACACCTTC.

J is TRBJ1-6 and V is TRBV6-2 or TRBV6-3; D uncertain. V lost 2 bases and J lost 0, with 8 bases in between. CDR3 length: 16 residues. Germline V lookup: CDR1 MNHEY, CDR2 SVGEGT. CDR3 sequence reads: CASSYIGSSYNSPLHF. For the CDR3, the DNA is TGTGCCAGCAGTTACATAGGATCCTCCTATAATTCACCCCTCCACTTT.

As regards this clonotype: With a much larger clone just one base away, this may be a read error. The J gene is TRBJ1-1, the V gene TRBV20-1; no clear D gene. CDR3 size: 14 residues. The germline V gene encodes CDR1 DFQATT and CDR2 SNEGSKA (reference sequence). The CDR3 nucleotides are TGCAGTGCTAGAGACGACGTAGCGGGCACTGTAGCTTTCTTT. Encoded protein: CSARDDVAGTVAFF.

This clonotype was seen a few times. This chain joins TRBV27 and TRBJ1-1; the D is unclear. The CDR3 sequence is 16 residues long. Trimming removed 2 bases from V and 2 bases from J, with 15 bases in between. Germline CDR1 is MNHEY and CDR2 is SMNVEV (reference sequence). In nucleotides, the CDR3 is TGTGCCAGCAGTTTAGTCACGTTTGGAACCAACACTGAAGCTTTCTTT. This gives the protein CASSLVTFGTNTEAFF.

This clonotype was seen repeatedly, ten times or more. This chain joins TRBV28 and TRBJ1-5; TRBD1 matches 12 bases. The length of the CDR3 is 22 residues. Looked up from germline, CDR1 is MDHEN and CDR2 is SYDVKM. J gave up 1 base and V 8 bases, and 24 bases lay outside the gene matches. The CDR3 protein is CASCSGWSAGTGGDRSNQPQHF. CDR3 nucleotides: TGTGCCAGCTGCTCAGGATGGTCGGCCGGGACAGGGGGCGATCGGAGCAATCAGCCCCAGCATTTT.

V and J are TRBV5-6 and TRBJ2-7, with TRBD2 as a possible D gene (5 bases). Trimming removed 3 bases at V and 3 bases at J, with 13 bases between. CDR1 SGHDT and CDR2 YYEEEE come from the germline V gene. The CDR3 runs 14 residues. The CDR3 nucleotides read TGTGCCAGCAGCTCCGACTACAAGGTCTACGAGCAGTACTTC. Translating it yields CASSSDYKVYEQYF.

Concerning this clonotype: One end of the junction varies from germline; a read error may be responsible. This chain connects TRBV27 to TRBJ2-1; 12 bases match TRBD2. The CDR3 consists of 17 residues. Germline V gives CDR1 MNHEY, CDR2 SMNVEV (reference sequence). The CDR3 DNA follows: TGTGCCAGCATTCTGACTAGCGGGAGCATTCAGACCCATGAGCGGTTCTTC. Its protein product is CASILTSGSIQTHERFF.

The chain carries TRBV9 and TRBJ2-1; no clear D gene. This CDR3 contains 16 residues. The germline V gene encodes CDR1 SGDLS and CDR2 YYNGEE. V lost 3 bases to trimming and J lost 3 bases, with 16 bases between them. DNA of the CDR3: TGTGCCAGCAGCGGCTCCTTTGACCTCAACTACAATGAGCAGTTCTTC. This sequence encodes CASSGSFDLNYNEQFF.